This T cell receptor (beta chain) was captured in a study of cytomegalovirus exposure and HLA in healthy donors. Profiling relied on immunoSEQ multiplex PCR, and the TCRdb table lists in-frame clones only, not all of them. The sample includes 300,000 to 400,000 clones, 75% to 90% of them seen just once. Germline V CDR1 and CDR2: MNHEY, SVGAGI. After removal of 0 bases from V and 0 bases from J, the junction contained 1 base not matched to a gene. This CDR3 comprises 15 residues. This sequence was found in a young woman in good health and CMV-seronegative. The sequencing input was PBMCs. V and J are TRBV6-5 and TRBJ1-2; 7 nucleotides line up with TRBD1. CDR3 DNA: TGTGCCAGCAGTTACTCCGGGACAGCTAACTATGGCTACACCTTC. Its translation is CASSYSGTANYGYTF.